The 9 T cell receptor beta chains presented below share a single source sample, sequenced in a study of identical twins. TCRdb redid the calling of the 5' RACE reads with MiXCR, one entry per CDR3 protein. The data contain hundreds of thousands of distinct CDR3 sequences, 24% of them seen just once; the ten biggest clones take up 2.5% to 3.5%. These data were also reused for a study on T cells expressing NK-cell markers.

The sequencing input was CD4+ T cells sorted from blood. The receptors shown here come from a woman between 18 and 29 years old in good health.

V and J are TRBV12-3 or TRBV12-4 and TRBJ2-7; 13 bases match TRBD2. The CDR3 extends over 18 amino acids. Trimming cost V 7 bases and J 0 bases; bases outside gene matches: 12. CDR3 loop: CASTKDPGLAGNSYEQYF. The CDR3 nucleotides are TGTGCCAGCACCAAAGACCCGGGACTAGCGGGGAACTCCTACGAGCAGTACTTC.

CDR3 in amino acids: CASSLSGSFGGYTF. DNA of the CDR3: TGTGCCAGCAGTTTATCCGGCAGCTTCGGGGGCTACACCTTC. This chain uses TRBV12-3 or TRBV12-4 with TRBJ1-2; D gene uncertain. The CDR3 runs to 14 residues. The germline V and J ends were trimmed by 2 bases and 8 bases, with 15 bases remaining between them.

In this sample, this clonotype turned up many times. This sequence joins TRBV24-1 and TRBJ2-1, with D possibly TRBD1 on 7 matching bases. The CDR3 is 15 amino acids. V was clipped by 5 bases and J by 4 bases, with 14 bases between them. Per germline, CDR1 KGHDR and CDR2 SFDVKD. DNA of the CDR3: TGTGCCACCAGTGGCGGGACAGATCTTTACAATGAGCAGTTCTTC. Encoded protein: CATSGGTDLYNEQFF.

The rearrangement joins TRBV20-1 to TRBJ2-4; possible D gene TRBD2, 6 bases. V was clipped by 6 bases and J by 3 bases, with 18 bases between them. From germline, CDR1 is DFQATT and CDR2 SNEGSKA (reference sequence). The CDR3 is 15 amino acids. The CDR3 nucleotides read TGCAGTGCCGGCGGGATGCGGTTGGGCAAAAACATTCAGTACTTC. Its translation: CSAGGMRLGKNIQYF.

The chain is built from TRBV10-3 and TRBJ1-4; no definite D call. CDR3 size: 13 residues. The V end lost 9 bases, the J end lost 1 base, and 9 bases lay between the germline ends. Germline CDR1 is ENHRY and CDR2 is SYGVKD. The CDR3 is CAISQQTNEKLFF. CDR3 bases: TGTGCCATTTCACAGCAAACTAATGAAAAACTGTTTTTT.

The chain combines TRBV20-1 with TRBJ1-1; a weak D match, TRBD1 (6 bases). The germline V gene encodes CDR1 DFQATT and CDR2 SNEGSKA (reference sequence). The V and J ends lost 0 bases and 4 bases respectively, with 9 bases between them. The CDR3 loop spans 13 amino acids. As DNA, the CDR3 is TGCAGTGCTAGAGATCTAGGGGGCACTGAAGCTTTCTTT. Its protein is CSARDLGGTEAFF.

This clonotype was recorded a few times. This sequence joins TRBV18 and TRBJ2-5; TRBD1 agrees at 9 bases. Germline CDR1 and CDR2: KGHSH and LQKENI. The V gene end was trimmed by 4 bases and the J gene end by 3 bases; junction bases not matched to a gene: 6. CDR3 size: 15 residues. The CDR3 sequence: CASSLTGQGKETQYF. The CDR3 DNA sequence: TGTGCCAGCTCACTCACCGGACAGGGGAAAGAGACCCAGTACTTC.

This clonotype was observed a few times. The J gene is TRBJ2-3, the V gene TRBV7-9; no firm D call. V was clipped by 4 bases and J by 5 bases, with 13 bases between them. There are 14 residues in the CDR3. Germline lookup yields CDR1 SEHNR and CDR2 FQNEAQ (reference sequence). CDR3 protein: CASSWAVGGDTQYF. DNA for the CDR3: TGTGCCAGCAGCTGGGCCGTAGGTGGAGATACGCAGTATTTT. Full variable domain (outside the CDR3, taken from reference TRBV7-9 and TRBJ2-3): DTGVSQNPRHKITKRGQNVTFRCDPISEHNRLYWYRQTLGQGPEFLTYFQNEAQLEKSRLLSDRFSAERPKGSFSTLEIQRTEQGDSAMYLCASSWAVGGDTQYFGPGTRLTVL.

This clonotype was recorded a few times. For the CDR3, the DNA is TGCAGTGCTAGAGTGGCGGAGGCCGTTTGGTTCTTC. Protein: CSARVAEAVWFF. V is TRBV20-1 and J is TRBJ2-1; TRBD2 is a possible D gene (5 bases). Trimming left V 1 base short and J 15 bases short, with 16 bases between. From germline, CDR1 is DFQATT and CDR2 SNEGSKA (reference sequence). The CDR3 extends over 12 amino acids.